The 7 T cell receptor beta chains reported below all come from one sample, sequenced in a study of T cells in Graves' hyperthyroidism and ophthalmopathy (dated by TCRdb to about 2019). Library method: multiplex PCR. The sequencer listed for this sample is Illumina HiSeq 2000. TCR beta CDR3 regions were amplified from RNA transcripts. For the first round of RT-PCR on the TCR CDR3, the HTBI primer set was used together with the Qiagen OneStep RT-PCR kit. TCRdb reanalyzed the raw reads on its own, using fastp at Q25 for trimming and MiXCR for clone calling, and kept in-frame beta chains. Rows with a matching CDR3 protein are joined into one entry that keeps the most common DNA and genes. This sample has under 650,000 distinct CDR3 sequences in its table, and 15% to 20% of those were observed once. The top ten constitute 3.5% to 4% of the sample. The sequencing sample was made of blood. The receptors here all came from a young woman with Graves' hyperthyroidism.

There are a few counts of this clonotype. V and J are TRBV20-1 and TRBJ1-4; maybe TRBD1 (6 bases). CDR1 is DFQATT and CDR2 is SNEGSKA in the germline V gene (reference sequence). V dropped 6 bases and J dropped 8 bases, with 16 bases sitting between them. The CDR3 contains 13 residues. CDR3 residues: CSATSRGMEKLFF. For the CDR3, the DNA is TGCAGTGCCACGAGTAGGGGGATGGAAAAACTGTTTTTT.

This clonotype was detected a few times. This clone may be a read error of a much larger clone one base away. V gene TRBV12-5 combines with J gene TRBJ2-3; D not resolved. In germline, CDR1 is LGHNT, CDR2 FRNRAP. This CDR3 contains 12 residues. The CDR3 here is CVSGLDLDTQYF. In DNA form, the CDR3 reads TGTGTTAGTGGTTTGGACCTAGATACGCAGTATTTT.

This clonotype has only a few counts. The V gene is TRBV5-1, the J gene TRBJ1-1; D gene ambiguous. The CDR3 extends over 15 amino acids. Trimming took off 0 bases at V and 2 bases at J, with 11 bases between the two ends. From germline, CDR1 is SGHRS and CDR2 YFSETQ. CDR3 nucleotide sequence: TGCGCCAGCAGCTTGGTTACAAACTTCAACACTGAAGCTTTCTTT. This gives the protein CASSLVTNFNTEAFF.

This clonotype was counted between two and nine times. The chain uses TRBV5-1 and TRBJ1-1; 12 nucleotides agree with TRBD1. CDR1 and CDR2 (germline): SGHRS, YFSETQ. Unmatched junction bases numbered 5, after V lost 5 bases and J lost 6 bases. The CDR3 is 14 amino acids. CDR3 DNA sequence: TGCGCCAGCAGTGTTAGGGACAGGGGGCCTGAAGCTTTCTTT. It specifies CASSVRDRGPEAFF.

With regard to this clonotype: One junction end disagrees with the germline gene, perhaps due to a read error. This chain uses TRBV27 with TRBJ2-1, with 9 bases that match TRBD2. The germline V gene has CDR1 MNHEY and CDR2 SMNVEV (reference sequence). The CDR3 extends over 14 amino acids. CDR3 nucleotides: TGTGCCAGCAGTTTAGGTCTAGCGGGGAATGGGCAGTTCTTC. This encodes CASSLGLAGNGQFF.

The CDR3 region is CASSPWTSGGKDTQYF. The CDR3 coding sequence is TGTGCCAGCAGCCCGTGGACTAGCGGGGGAAAAGATACGCAGTATTTT. This chain connects TRBV7-2 to TRBJ2-3; 13 bases map to TRBD2. The CDR3 is 16 amino acids. The germline V gene encodes CDR1 SGHTA and CDR2 FQGNSA. Trimming took 5 bases from V and 5 from J; bases not matched to a gene: 7.

The chain is built from TRBV6-2 or TRBV6-3 and TRBJ1-1, with 7 positions matching TRBD1. Germline V lookup: CDR1 MNHEY, CDR2 SVGEGT. There are 17 residues in the CDR3. V trimming: 7 bases; J trimming: 1 base; junction bases outside the gene matches: 15. The CDR3 spells CASKLHRGPKTNTEAFF. The DNA for the CDR3 is TGTGCCAGCAAATTACACAGGGGCCCGAAAACGAACACTGAAGCTTTCTTT.